The following is a TCR beta chain sequence with its context. Its antigen is undetermined. Method: immunoSEQ multiplex PCR; TCRdb's copy keeps in-frame clones and lacks some. The sample shows more than 15,000 clones, 82% of them seen only once. CD4+ T cells from unexposed donors were obtained before the COVID-19 pandemic (2011-2018). After about 10 days of culture, CD4+ T cells were isolated. Testing used SARS-CoV-2 S/N and four cold-coronavirus spikes on unexposed-donor CD4+ T cells, cells permitting. This specimen belongs to a study of CD4 T cells in relation to SARS-CoV-2 and coronaviruses. Study-level information: PBMCs were cultured with antigen for roughly nine days before TCR beta sequencing. Study-level findings and limits: Pre-pandemic and post-infection samples never came from the same donor. Compared with monoreactive clones, crossreactive clones showed significantly weaker SARS-CoV-2 expansion.

The CDR3 consists of 15 residues. Germline V CDR1 and CDR2: MNHEY, SVGEGT. V was trimmed by 0 bases and J by 4 bases, leaving 11 bases between them. This chain joins TRBV6-2 or TRBV6-3 and TRBJ2-3; unclear D gene. Source material: CD4+ T cells from PBMCs, cultured in vitro. This TCR derives from a human donor in good health. CDR3 in DNA: TGTGCCAGCAGTTACTCGACAACGGTCCCAGATACGCAGTATTTT. Translated: CASSYSTTVPDTQYF.